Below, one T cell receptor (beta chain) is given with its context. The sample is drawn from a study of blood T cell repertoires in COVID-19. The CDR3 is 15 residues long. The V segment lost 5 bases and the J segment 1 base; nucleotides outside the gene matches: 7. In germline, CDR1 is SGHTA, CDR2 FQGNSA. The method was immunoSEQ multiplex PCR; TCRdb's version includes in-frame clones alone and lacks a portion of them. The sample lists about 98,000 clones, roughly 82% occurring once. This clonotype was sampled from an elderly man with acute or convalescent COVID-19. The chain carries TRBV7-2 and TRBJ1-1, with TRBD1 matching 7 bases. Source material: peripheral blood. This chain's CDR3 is CASSARQGGNTEAFF. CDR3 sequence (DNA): TGTGCCAGCAGCGCCCGACAGGGTGGGAACACTGAAGCTTTCTTT.